What follows describes a single TCR beta chain. It lacks a known antigen. One base away there is no much larger clone; base qualities are not given. The data belong to a study of shared clonotypes between healthy human individuals (TCRdb year 2020). About the investigation overall: The cohort included three men and a couple of women between 18 and 49 years of age. For each donor, three plates each were used for CD4 naive and CD4 memory, two plates were used for CD8 naive, and one plate was used for CD8 memory. Blood TCR repertoires of a handful of healthy adults were deeply sequenced to estimate repertoire size and the extent of clonotype sharing between individuals. Different laboratories and diverse techniques were used to prepare libraries and sequence TCR repertoires, to increase sequencing depth and limit assay-specific biases. Each donor's leukapheresis produced roughly between about 0.8 and 10 billion PBMCs. Study-wide conclusions, independent of this receptor: Pairwise subsampling indicated that sequencing depth was expected to affect the degree of clonotype sharing among donors. Compared with non-shared clonotypes, the clonotypes found in all four sorted-subset donors had higher generation probabilities. When a handful of donors were compared, the shared fraction of clonotypes was approximately 5% for naive CD4, 3% to 4% for naive CD8, 2% to 2.5% for memory CD4, and about 0.36% for memory CD8. Naive subsets generally had larger estimated clonotype richness than memory subsets did. Rarefaction of sorted-subset datasets indicated incomplete sequencing despite the large sequencing depth. Sampling was limited to blood, and TCR repertoires in tissue likely differ from TCR repertoires in blood. The small number of donors limited the genetic and exposure-history diversity represented.

CD8 naive samples were obtained by positive selection for CCR7 among CD45RO-negative cells, yielding a CD45RA+CCR7+ population from which TemRA cells were excluded. Healthy HIV-negative adults with no recently reported acute infections or vaccinations were included as donors. All donors were Caucasian adults living in Nashville, Tennessee, USA. Blood was collected by leukapheresis, and PBMCs were isolated by Ficoll-Histopaque density gradient centrifugation and then cryopreserved in liquid nitrogen vapor phase. Purity and quantity of every magnetically sorted T cell population were checked by analytical flow cytometry. Each sorted fraction had its genomic DNA isolated and then quantified by UV absorbance on a Nanodrop 2000c. Using the deep immunoSEQ assay, multiplex PCR amplified TCR CDR3 regions from genomic DNA. Genomic DNA extracted from each cell subset was distributed evenly over all wells of several immunoSEQ 96-well plates, and each plate served as one replicate. Each replicate PCR for sorted subsets received about 200 ng genomic DNA, equal to 28,000 or so T cell genomes. Purified libraries were quantified with a Qubit 3.0 fluorometer, sized on a Bioanalyzer 2100, and re-quantified with the KAPA Library Quantification kit. A separate single-read 150-cycle Illumina NextSeq 550 flow cell was used to sequence each immunoSEQ 96-well plate. The paper's processing steps were these. Because the immunoSEQ output held only junctional sequences and lacked quality scores, the filtering could not match the filtering applied to full-length reads. To assign V/J genes and CDR3, sequences were annotated against IMGT germline references using PyIR, a Python wrapper for IgBLAST v1.9. Reads were filtered out if the reads had weak V/J assignments (E-value above 1e-6), no CDR3, stop codons, out-of-frame junctions, or ambiguous translated residues. V3J clonotypes were defined as sequences sharing an identical inferred V gene, J gene, and CDR3 amino acid sequence. The percentage overlap between two repertoires was calculated by dividing the number of shared unique clonotypes by the size of the smaller repertoire. Three approaches were used to assess repertoire richness: RTK rarefaction, the Chao1 estimator, and Recon v2.1 estimates of unobserved clonotypes. Generation probabilities were computed with OLGA for all TCRbeta clonotypes obtained by the gDNA method from several donors. In its TCRdb copy, this immuneACCESS table keeps in-frame sequences only and misses some clones. Where compared with another copy, unresolved V genes explain less than half of these, and the others have no known cause. V and J calls and clone size are as listed in that table; D and trimming were resolved from the DNA. This sample gives approximately 740,000 clones in total; roughly 92% of them show up just once. In total, the top ten clones hold around 24% of the sample.

Sequencing was done on a sample of naive CD8+ T cells sorted from blood. The sample's cell subset or site label, decoded: CD45RA+CCR7+. The clonotype originates from a man aged 30-40 years in good health.

The DNA reads as follows: TGTGCCAGTAGAGCACCGGGACACGTTGAAGCTTTCTTT. Its coded protein is CASRAPGHVEAFF. The chain was built from TRBV19 and TRBJ1-1; TRBD1 could be the D gene, as 6 bases match. CDR3 length: 13 amino acids, cysteine to phenylalanine. Solely the CDR3 DNA is kept, with 39 bases framed from the first base. CDR1 LNHDA and CDR2 SQIVND were looked up in the germline V gene (reference sequence). Between the V and J ends, shortened by 6 bases and 7 bases respectively, the junction contains 15 bases.